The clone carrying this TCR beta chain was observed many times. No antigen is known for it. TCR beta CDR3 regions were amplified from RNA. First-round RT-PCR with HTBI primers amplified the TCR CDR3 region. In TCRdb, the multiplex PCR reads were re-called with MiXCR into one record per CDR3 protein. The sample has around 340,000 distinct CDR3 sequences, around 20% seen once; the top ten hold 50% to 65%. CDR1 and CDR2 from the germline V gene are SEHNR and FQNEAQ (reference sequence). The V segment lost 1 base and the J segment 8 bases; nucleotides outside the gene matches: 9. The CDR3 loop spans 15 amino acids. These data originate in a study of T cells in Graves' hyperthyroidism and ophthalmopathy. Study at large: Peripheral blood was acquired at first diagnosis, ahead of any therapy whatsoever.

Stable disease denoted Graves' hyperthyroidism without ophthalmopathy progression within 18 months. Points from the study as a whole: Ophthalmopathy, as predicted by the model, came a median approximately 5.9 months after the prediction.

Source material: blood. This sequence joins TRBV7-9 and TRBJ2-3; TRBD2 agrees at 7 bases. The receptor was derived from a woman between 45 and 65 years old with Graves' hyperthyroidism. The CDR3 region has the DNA TGTGCCAGCAGCTTAGATGGCGGGGGAATGAGTACGCAGTATTTT. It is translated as CASSLDGGGMSTQYF. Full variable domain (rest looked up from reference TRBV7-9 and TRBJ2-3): DTGVSQNPRHKITKRGQNVTFRCDPISEHNRLYWYRQTLGQGPEFLTYFQNEAQLEKSRLLSDRFSAERPKGSFSTLEIQRTEQGDSAMYLCASSLDGGGMSTQYFGPGTRLTVL.